The rows below give T cell receptor beta chains drawn from one sample of a study of cytomegalovirus exposure and HLA in healthy donors. Method: immunoSEQ multiplex PCR; TCRdb's copy keeps in-frame clones and lacks some. Here the sample spans about 170,000 clones, around 78% being singletons. The sample taken for sequencing was PBMCs. These TCRs come from a female donor in good health and CMV-seronegative. The CDR3 runs from the conserved cysteine through the conserved F or W. Fields, in order: J gene, V gene, clone size, D gene, CDR3 DNA, CDR3 protein. D genes are given only for firm matches. Expanded clones get a size class; other rows say once, few or many, or leave the size out.

>TRBJ2-1|TRBV4-2|few|-
TGTGCCAGCAGCCAAGAAAGGGGGGGAAAGGACAATGAGCAGTTCTTC
CASSQERGGKDNEQFF
>TRBJ2-3|TRBV7-2|-|TRBD2
TGTGCCAGCAGCAAGGCTAGCGGGGGCACAGATACGCAGTATTTT
CASSKASGGTDTQYF
>TRBJ1-1|TRBV28|-|-
TGTGCCAGCAGTTTGAGAGGGAGGGGGAACACTGAAGCTTTCTTT
CASSLRGRGNTEAFF
>TRBJ2-7|TRBV28|-|TRBD2
TGTGCCAGCGGGGGGGGAGGCTACGAGCAGTACTTC
CASGGGGYEQYF
>TRBJ1-1|TRBV19|-|-
TGTGCCAGTAGTATATTTGGGAGCACTGAAGCTTTCTTT
CASSIFGSTEAFF
>TRBJ2-5|TRBV7-9|once|TRBD1
TGTTCCAGCAGCTCTACAGGGGTGGGAACTGAGACCCAGTACTTC
CSSSSTGVGTETQYF
>TRBJ2-7|TRBV5-4|-|-
TGTGCCAGCAGCTTTCGAGGGGGCGAGCAGTACTTC
CASSFRGGEQYF
>TRBJ2-7|TRBV7-3|-|TRBD1
TGTGCCAGCAGCCGGGACAGGAGCTCCTACGAGCAGTACTTC
CASSRDRSSYEQYF
>TRBJ1-3|TRBV4-3|-|-
TGCGCCAGCAGCCAAGAACGTAGGACAAAAGGCAACACCATATATTTT
CASSQERRTKGNTIYF
>TRBJ1-2|TRBV6-5|once|-
TGTGCCAGCAGTTACTGGCGGGGTGGATACACCTTC
CASSYWRGGYTF
>TRBJ2-5|TRBV2|-|TRBD1
TGTGCCAGCTGCCGGGACAGGGGAACAGAGACCCAGTACTTC
CASCRDRGTETQYF
>TRBJ1-2|TRBV2|-|-
TGTGCCAGCAGTGAGCTATGGGACTCGGACGTTTTGGGCTACACCTTC
CASSELWDSDVLGYTF
>TRBJ2-1|TRBV5-1|once|-
TGCGCCAGCAGTCAATTTGCAATTGGACGGGGAAGCTCCTACAATGAGCAGTTCTTC
CASSQFAIGRGSSYNEQFF